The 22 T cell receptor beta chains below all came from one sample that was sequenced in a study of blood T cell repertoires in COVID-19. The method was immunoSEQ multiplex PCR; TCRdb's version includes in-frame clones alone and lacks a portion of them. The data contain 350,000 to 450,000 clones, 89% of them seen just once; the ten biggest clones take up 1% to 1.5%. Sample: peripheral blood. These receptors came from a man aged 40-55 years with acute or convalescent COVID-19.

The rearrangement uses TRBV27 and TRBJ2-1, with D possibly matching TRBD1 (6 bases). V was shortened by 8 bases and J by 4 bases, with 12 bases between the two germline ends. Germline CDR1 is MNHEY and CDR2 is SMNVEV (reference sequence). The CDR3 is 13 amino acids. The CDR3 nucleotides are TGTGCCAGCCAGGGGCAGGATTACAATGAGCAGTTCTTC. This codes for CASQGQDYNEQFF.

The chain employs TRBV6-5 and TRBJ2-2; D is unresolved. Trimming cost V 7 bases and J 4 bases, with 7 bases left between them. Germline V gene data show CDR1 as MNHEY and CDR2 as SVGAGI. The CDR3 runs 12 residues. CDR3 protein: CASTRSTGELFF. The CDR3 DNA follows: TGTGCCAGCACACGGAGCACCGGGGAGCTGTTTTTT.

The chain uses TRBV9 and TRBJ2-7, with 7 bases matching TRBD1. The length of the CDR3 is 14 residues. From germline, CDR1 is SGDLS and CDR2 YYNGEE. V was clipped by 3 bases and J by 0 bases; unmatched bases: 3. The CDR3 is CASSEDRSSYEQYF. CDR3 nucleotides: TGTGCCAGCAGCGAGGACAGGAGCTCCTACGAGCAGTACTTC. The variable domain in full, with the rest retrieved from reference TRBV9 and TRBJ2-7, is DSGVTQTPKHLITATGQRVTLRCSPRSGDLSVYWYQQSLDQGLQFLIQYYNGEERAKGNILERFSAQQFPDLHSELNLSSLELGDSALYFCASSEDRSSYEQYFGPGTRLTVT.

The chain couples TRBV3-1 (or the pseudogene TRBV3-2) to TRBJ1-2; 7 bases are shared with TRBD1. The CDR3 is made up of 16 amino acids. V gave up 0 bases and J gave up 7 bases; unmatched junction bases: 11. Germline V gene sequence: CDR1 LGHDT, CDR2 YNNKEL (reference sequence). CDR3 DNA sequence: TGTGCCAGCAGCCAAGAAGGTTTGGAGGGGGCAGGTGGCTACACCTTC. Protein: CASSQEGLEGAGGYTF.

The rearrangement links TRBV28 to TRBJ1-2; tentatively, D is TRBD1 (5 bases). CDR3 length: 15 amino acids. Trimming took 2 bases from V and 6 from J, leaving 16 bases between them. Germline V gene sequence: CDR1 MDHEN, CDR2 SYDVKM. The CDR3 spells CASSLLRGAGNGYTF. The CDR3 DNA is TGTGCCAGCAGTTTACTAAGGGGCGCTGGAAATGGCTACACCTTC.

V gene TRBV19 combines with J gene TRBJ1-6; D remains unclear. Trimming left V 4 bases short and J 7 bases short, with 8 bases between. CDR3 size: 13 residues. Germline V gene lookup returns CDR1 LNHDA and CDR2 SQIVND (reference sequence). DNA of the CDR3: TGTGCCAGTAGTACCTTACAAAATTCACCCCTCCACTTT. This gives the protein CASSTLQNSPLHF.

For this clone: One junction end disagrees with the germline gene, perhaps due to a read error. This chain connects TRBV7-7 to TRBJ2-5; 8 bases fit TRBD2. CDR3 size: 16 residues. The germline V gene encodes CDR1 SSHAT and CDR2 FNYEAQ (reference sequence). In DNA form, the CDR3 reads TGTGCTAGCAGCAAGACCTCCGGGGGGGCCAGGGAGACCCAGTACTTC. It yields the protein CASSKTSGGARETQYF.

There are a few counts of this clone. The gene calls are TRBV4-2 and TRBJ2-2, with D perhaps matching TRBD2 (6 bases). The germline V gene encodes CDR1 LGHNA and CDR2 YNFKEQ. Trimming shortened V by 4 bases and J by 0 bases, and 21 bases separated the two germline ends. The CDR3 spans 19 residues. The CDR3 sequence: CASSPQKGYTSPNTGELFF. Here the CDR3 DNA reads TGTGCCAGCAGCCCTCAAAAGGGGTATACTAGCCCGAACACCGGGGAGCTGTTTTTT.

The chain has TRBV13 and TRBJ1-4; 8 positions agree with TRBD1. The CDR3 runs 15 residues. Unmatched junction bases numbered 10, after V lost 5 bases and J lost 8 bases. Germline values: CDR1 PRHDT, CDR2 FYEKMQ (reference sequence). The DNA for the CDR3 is TGTGCCAGCAGCCGATGGACAGGGCCGGGGGAAAAACTGTTTTTT. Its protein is CASSRWTGPGEKLFF.

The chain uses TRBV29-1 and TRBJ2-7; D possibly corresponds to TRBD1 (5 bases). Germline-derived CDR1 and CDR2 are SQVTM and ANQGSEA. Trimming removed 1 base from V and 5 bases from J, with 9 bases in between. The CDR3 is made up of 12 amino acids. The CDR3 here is CSVEANRNEQYF. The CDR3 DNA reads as TGCAGCGTTGAAGCAAACAGGAACGAGCAGTACTTC.

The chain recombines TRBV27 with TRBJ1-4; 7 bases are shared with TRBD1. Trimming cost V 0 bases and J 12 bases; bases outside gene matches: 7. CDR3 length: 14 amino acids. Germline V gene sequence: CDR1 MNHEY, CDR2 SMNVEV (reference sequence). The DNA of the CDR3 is TGTGCCAGCAGTTTATCCGGGACAGCCGAGGAACTGTTTTTT. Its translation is CASSLSGTAEELFF.

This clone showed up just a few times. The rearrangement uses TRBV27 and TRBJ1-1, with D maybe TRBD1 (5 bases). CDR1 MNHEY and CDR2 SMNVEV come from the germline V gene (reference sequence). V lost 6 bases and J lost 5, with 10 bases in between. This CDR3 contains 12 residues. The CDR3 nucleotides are TGTGCCAGCAGACAATCAGGGACTGAAGCTTTCTTT. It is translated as CASRQSGTEAFF.

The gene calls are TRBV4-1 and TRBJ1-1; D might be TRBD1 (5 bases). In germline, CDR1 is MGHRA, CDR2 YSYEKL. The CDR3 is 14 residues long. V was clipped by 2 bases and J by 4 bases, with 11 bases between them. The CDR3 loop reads CASSQWRGTTEAFF. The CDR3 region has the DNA TGCGCCAGCAGCCAATGGAGGGGCACCACTGAAGCTTTCTTT.

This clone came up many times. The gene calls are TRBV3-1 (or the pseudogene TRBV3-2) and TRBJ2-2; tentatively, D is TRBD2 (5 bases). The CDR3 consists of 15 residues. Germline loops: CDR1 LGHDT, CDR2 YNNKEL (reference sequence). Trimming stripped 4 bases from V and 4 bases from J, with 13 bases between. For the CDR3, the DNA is TGTGCCAGCAGCCCACGGGAACAGTCCACCGGGGAGCTGTTTTTT. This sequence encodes CASSPREQSTGELFF.

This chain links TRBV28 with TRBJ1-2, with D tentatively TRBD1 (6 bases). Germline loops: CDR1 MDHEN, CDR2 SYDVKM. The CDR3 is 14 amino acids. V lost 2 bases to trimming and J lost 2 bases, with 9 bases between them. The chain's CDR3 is CASSLLTGNYGYTF. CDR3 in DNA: TGTGCCAGCAGTTTACTTACAGGGAACTATGGCTACACCTTC.

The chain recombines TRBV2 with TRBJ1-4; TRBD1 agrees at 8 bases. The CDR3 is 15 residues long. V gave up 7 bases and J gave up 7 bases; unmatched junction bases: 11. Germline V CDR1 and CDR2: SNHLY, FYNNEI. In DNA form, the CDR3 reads TGTGCCAGCACCATGCTAGGGACAGGAAGTGAAAAACTGTTTTTT. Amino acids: CASTMLGTGSEKLFF. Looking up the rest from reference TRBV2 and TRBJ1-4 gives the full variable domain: EPEVTQTPSHQVTQMGQEVILRCVPISNHLYFYWYRQILGQKVEFLVSFYNNEISEKSEIFDDQFSVERPDGSNFTLKIRSTKLEDSAMYFCASTMLGTGSEKLFFGSGTQLSVL.

The CDR3 region is CASSYPTGTGGTDTQYF. The CDR3 coding sequence is TGTGCCAGCAGTTACCCGACCGGGACAGGGGGCACAGATACGCAGTATTTT. The rearrangement joins TRBV6-2 or TRBV6-3 to TRBJ2-3; 10 bases agree with TRBD1. The CDR3 sequence is 17 residues long. CDR1 is MNHEY, CDR2 SVGEGT, per germline. V gave up 2 bases and J gave up 1 base; unmatched junction bases: 6.

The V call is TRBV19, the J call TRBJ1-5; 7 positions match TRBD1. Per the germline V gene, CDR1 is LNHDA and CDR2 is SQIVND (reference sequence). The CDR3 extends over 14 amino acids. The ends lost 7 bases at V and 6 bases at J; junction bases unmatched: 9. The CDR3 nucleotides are TGTGCCAGTACCAGGGGCAGGGGGGTTCAGCCCCAGCATTTT. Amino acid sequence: CASTRGRGVQPQHF.

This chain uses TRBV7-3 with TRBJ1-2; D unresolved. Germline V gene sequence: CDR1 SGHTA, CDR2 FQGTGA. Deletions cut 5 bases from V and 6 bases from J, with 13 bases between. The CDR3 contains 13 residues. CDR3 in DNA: TGTGCCAGCAGCCTAGGGAGGGAGGATGGCTACACCTTC. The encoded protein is CASSLGREDGYTF.

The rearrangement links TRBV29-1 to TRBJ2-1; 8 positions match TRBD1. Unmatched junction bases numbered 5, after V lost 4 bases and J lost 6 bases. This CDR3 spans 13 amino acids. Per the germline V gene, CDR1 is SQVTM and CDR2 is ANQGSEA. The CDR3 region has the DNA TGCAGCGTTGGACAGGGGTTCGGCAATGAGCAGTTCTTC. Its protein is CSVGQGFGNEQFF.

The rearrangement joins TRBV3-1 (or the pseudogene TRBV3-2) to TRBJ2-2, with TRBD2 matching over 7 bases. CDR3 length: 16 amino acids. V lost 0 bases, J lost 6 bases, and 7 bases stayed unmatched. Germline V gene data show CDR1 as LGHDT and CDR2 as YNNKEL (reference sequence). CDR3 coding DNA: TGTGCCAGCAGCCAAGAGGGAGGGGCGCCTGCCGGGGAGCTGTTTTTT. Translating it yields CASSQEGGAPAGELFF.

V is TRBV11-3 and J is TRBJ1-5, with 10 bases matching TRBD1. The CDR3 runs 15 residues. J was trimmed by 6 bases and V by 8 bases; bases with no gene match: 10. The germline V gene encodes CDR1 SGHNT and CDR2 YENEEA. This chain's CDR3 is CASPSGTGASQPQHF. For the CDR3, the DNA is TGTGCCAGCCCCTCCGGGACAGGGGCGAGTCAGCCCCAGCATTTT.